This is a list of T cell receptor beta chains from one sample in a study of blood T cell repertoires in COVID-19. Generated by immunoSEQ multiplex PCR, the TCRdb table keeps only in-frame clones and is missing some. The data contain 70,000 or so clones, about nine tenths of them singletons. The sample comprised peripheral blood. The receptors originated from a woman of 80 years or more with active COVID-19. The CDR3 runs from the conserved cysteine through the conserved F or W. A D gene is named only where the DNA matches it firmly. A clone size is listed for some rows: how often the clone was seen (once, few, many), or a class if it is expanded.

.,TRBJ2-1,TRBV10-3,.,CAISPFKAGSYNEQFF,TGTGCCATCAGTCCCTTTAAAGCGGGCTCCTACAATGAGCAGTTCTTC
.,TRBJ1-1,TRBV12-3/TRBV12-4,.,CASTQNTEAFF,TGTGCCAGTACTCAGAACACTGAAGCTTTCTTT
.,TRBJ2-7,TRBV7-9,.,CASSSNPQGVEQYF,TGTGCCAGCAGCTCGAACCCCCAGGGCGTCGAGCAGTACTTC
.,TRBJ2-7,TRBV14,TRBD1,CASSDAPTGVDEQYF,TGTGCCAGCAGCGACGCTCCGACAGGGGTCGACGAGCAGTACTTC
.,TRBJ2-1,TRBV28,TRBD2,CASSLGLASSYNEQFF,TGTGCCAGCAGTTTAGGACTAGCGAGCTCCTACAATGAGCAGTTCTTC
.,TRBJ2-7,TRBV7-2,TRBD2,CASSSLAGGPYEQYF,TGTGCCAGCAGCTCCCTAGCGGGAGGGCCTTACGAGCAGTACTTC
.,TRBJ2-2,TRBV6-6,.,CASRPSRLGGELFF,TGTGCCAGCAGACCCTCCCGACTAGGCGGGGAGCTGTTTTTT
.,TRBJ2-1,TRBV4-2,.,CASSQGLSRDYNEQFF,TGTGCCAGCAGCCAAGGGCTGAGCAGGGACTACAATGAGCAGTTCTTC
.,TRBJ1-6,TRBV9,.,CASAGGTSSYNSPLHF,TGTGCCAGCGCCGGGGGTACAAGCTCCTATAATTCACCCCTCCACTTT
.,TRBJ2-3,TRBV27,.,CASSSSWTRQSDTQYF,TGTGCCAGCAGTTCATCCTGGACTCGACAATCGGATACGCAGTATTTT
.,TRBJ2-3,TRBV24-1,TRBD2,CATSDPLAGRADTQYF,TGTGCCACCAGTGACCCACTAGCGGGAAGGGCAGATACGCAGTATTTT
.,TRBJ1-4,TRBV18,.,CASSPGQPLNEKLFF,TGTGCCAGCTCACCAGGACAGCCTCTTAATGAAAAACTGTTTTTT
.,TRBJ2-7,TRBV21-1,.,CASSKEGDRGLGEQYF,TGTGCCAGCAGCAAAGAAGGGGACAGGGGGCTTGGCGAGCAGTACTTC
.,TRBJ2-1,TRBV9,.,CASSPYLGRGSYNEQFF,TGTGCCAGCAGCCCCTACCTTGGGAGGGGGTCCTACAATGAGCAGTTCTTC
.,TRBJ2-7,TRBV5-5,.,CASSESGLSGYEQYF,TGTGCCAGCAGCGAATCGGGACTTTCAGGCTACGAGCAGTACTTC
.,TRBJ2-2,TRBV7-2,.,CASSSSFGELFF,TGTGCCAGCAGCTCCTCTTTCGGGGAGCTGTTTTTT
once,TRBJ2-1,TRBV18,TRBD2,CASSPEAGVSYNEQFF,TGTGCCAGCTCACCGGAGGCGGGAGTATCCTACAATGAGCAGTTCTTC